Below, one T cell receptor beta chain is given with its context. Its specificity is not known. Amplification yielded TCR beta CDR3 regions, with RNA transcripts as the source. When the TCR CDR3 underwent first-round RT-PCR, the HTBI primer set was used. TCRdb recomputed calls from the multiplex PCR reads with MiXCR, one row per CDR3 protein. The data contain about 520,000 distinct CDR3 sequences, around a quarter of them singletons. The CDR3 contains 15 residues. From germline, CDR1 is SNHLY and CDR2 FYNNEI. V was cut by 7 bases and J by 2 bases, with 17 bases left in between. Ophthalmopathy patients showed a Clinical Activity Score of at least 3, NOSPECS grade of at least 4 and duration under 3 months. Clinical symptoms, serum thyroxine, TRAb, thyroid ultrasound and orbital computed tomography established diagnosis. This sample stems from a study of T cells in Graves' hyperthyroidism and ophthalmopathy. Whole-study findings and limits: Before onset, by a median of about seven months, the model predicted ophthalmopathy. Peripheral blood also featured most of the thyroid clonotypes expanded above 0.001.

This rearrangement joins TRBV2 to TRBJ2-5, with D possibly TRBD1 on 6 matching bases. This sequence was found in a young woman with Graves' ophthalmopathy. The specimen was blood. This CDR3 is CASKRLGDKQETQYF. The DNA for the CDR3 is TGTGCCAGCAAACGGCTAGGGGACAAACAAGAGACCCAGTACTTC.